One and the same sample provided the 23 T cell receptor beta chains below, sequenced in a study of cytomegalovirus exposure and HLA in healthy donors. The study ran its PCR with 60 Vbeta and 13 Jbeta primers. Only in-frame clones appear in the TCRdb table, and some are missing; sequencing was by immunoSEQ multiplex PCR. The sample features more than 100,000 clones, with about 3% in its top ten. Sequencing was performed on PBMCs. Source of these receptors: a man aged 35 to 55 in good health and CMV-seronegative.

This rearrangement joins TRBV11-2 to TRBJ2-7; 8 nucleotides agree with TRBD1. The CDR3 runs to 13 residues. V lost 6 bases, J lost 3 bases, and 4 bases stayed unmatched. The germline V gene encodes CDR1 SGHAT and CDR2 FQNNGV. This chain's CDR3 is CASSETGDYEQYF. The CDR3 DNA reads TGTGCCAGCAGTGAGACAGGGGACTACGAGCAGTACTTC.

V is TRBV10-3 and J is TRBJ1-1; 8 bases are shared with TRBD1. The CDR3 runs to 13 residues. J gave up 4 bases and V 7 bases, and 5 bases lay outside the gene matches. Germline loops: CDR1 ENHRY, CDR2 SYGVKD. CDR3 loop: CAITYDRGTEAFF. Written as DNA, the CDR3 is TGTGCCATCACTTATGACAGGGGCACTGAAGCTTTCTTT.

The chain uses TRBV5-6 and TRBJ2-7, with D possibly being TRBD1 (6 bases). The ends were cut back, 4 bases at V and 7 bases at J, with 12 bases in the middle. CDR1 SGHDT and CDR2 YYEEEE come from the germline V gene. This CDR3 is 12 amino acids long. The CDR3 DNA sequence: TGTGCCAGCAGCCTCCCCAGGGGAGAGCAGTACTTC. Translating gives CASSLPRGEQYF.

V gene TRBV5-1 combines with J gene TRBJ1-2; 9 bases match TRBD1. Germline loops: CDR1 SGHRS, CDR2 YFSETQ. The junction had 13 bases not matched to a gene; V was cut back by 1 base and J by 3 bases. CDR3 length equals 18 residues. Here the CDR3 reads CASSLFTGEQGADYGYTF. The CDR3 region has the DNA TGCGCCAGCAGCTTGTTTACGGGGGAACAGGGGGCGGACTATGGCTACACCTTC.

The CDR3 loop is CASSVARGINTEAFF. DNA of the CDR3: TGTGCCAGCAGCGTGGCTAGGGGGATCAACACTGAAGCTTTCTTT. J is TRBJ1-1 and V is TRBV9, with a possible D match to TRBD1 (6 bases). Per the germline V gene, CDR1 is SGDLS and CDR2 is YYNGEE. The CDR3 length is 15 residues. The germline V and J ends were trimmed by 2 bases and 2 bases, with 13 bases remaining between them.

The CDR3 here is CASSGRGGRNEQFF. In nucleotides, the CDR3 is TGCGCCAGCAGTGGGCGTGGGGGGAGGAATGAGCAGTTCTTC. The rearrangement links TRBV10-2 to TRBJ2-1, with D possibly TRBD2 on 6 matching bases. CDR1 and CDR2 (germline): WSHSY, SAAADI. The CDR3 has 14 amino acids. Trimming cost V 4 bases and J 7 bases, with 14 bases left between them.

The J gene is TRBJ2-4, the V gene TRBV7-8; D remains unclear. The CDR3 has 18 residues. Germline CDR1 is SGHVS and CDR2 is FQNEAQ. The V and J ends lost 2 bases and 1 base respectively, with 18 bases between them. The DNA of the CDR3 is TGTGCCAGCAGCTTAAATTATCGGGTAGGCCGGGCCAAAAACATTCAGTACTTC. Its protein is CASSLNYRVGRAKNIQYF.

The chain has TRBV7-9 and TRBJ2-1; D uncertain. The V end was cut by 0 bases, the J end by 5 bases, with 8 bases between. CDR1 SEHNR and CDR2 FQNEAQ come from the germline V gene (reference sequence). The CDR3 is made up of 14 amino acids. The CDR3 nucleotides are TGTGCCAGCAGCTTAGCCGGGTTTCACAATGAGCAGTTCTTC. Encoded protein: CASSLAGFHNEQFF.

The rearrangement joins TRBV7-9 to TRBJ1-5; possibly TRBD1 for D (5 bases). The V end was cut by 3 bases, the J end by 0 bases, with 6 bases between. The CDR3 totals 14 residues. Germline CDR1 and CDR2: SEHNR and FQNEAQ (reference sequence). CDR3 nucleotide sequence: TGTGCCAGCAGCTTGGACACTAGCAATCAGCCCCAGCATTTT. Amino acids: CASSLDTSNQPQHF.

This chain connects TRBV19 to TRBJ2-2; 9 nucleotides align to TRBD2. Looked up from germline, CDR1 is LNHDA and CDR2 is SQIVND (reference sequence). The CDR3 has 16 residues. After removal of 5 bases from V and 1 base from J, the junction contained 5 bases not matched to a gene. The CDR3 loop is CASSATSGWNTGELFF. In nucleotides, the CDR3 is TGTGCCAGTAGTGCGACTAGCGGTTGGAACACCGGGGAGCTGTTTTTT.

The chain carries TRBV2 and TRBJ2-1, with a tentative D call TRBD2 (5 bases). Germline CDR1 and CDR2: SNHLY and FYNNEI. CDR3 size: 13 residues. V dropped 8 bases and J dropped 7 bases, with 15 bases sitting between them. CDR3 sequence (DNA): TGTGCCAGCGGGATCATTCCGGGGAATGAGCAGTTCTTC. It yields the protein CASGIIPGNEQFF.

The chain joins TRBV19 to TRBJ2-1, with 16 nucleotides matching TRBD2. Germline lookup yields CDR1 LNHDA and CDR2 SQIVND (reference sequence). This CDR3 comprises 14 residues. V lost 10 bases, J lost 9 bases, and 6 bases stayed unmatched. In nucleotides, the CDR3 is TGTGCCACGGGACTAGCGGGGGGGCCCGTTGAGCAGTTCTTC. Amino acid sequence: CATGLAGGPVEQFF. The full variable domain, its missing parts supplied by reference TRBV19 and TRBJ2-1, is DGGITQSPKYLFRKEGQNVTLSCEQNLNHDAMYWYRQDPGQGLRLIYYSQIVNDFQKGDIAEGYSVSREKKESFPLTVTSAQKNPTAFYLCATGLAGGPVEQFFGPGTRLTVL.

V and J are TRBV11-2 and TRBJ2-7; TRBD1 might be the D (5 bases). The V end was cut by 2 bases, the J end by 12 bases, with 20 bases between. The CDR3 is 14 residues long. Germline CDR1 SGHAT, CDR2 FQNNGV. CDR3 in DNA: TGTGCCAGCAGCTTAAACCATGGGCTCCCCCAGGGGTACTTC. Translation gives CASSLNHGLPQGYF.

This chain uses TRBV5-1 with TRBJ2-1, with 8 bases matching TRBD1. The CDR3 consists of 18 residues. The germline V gene encodes CDR1 SGHRS and CDR2 YFSETQ. V lost 4 bases and J lost 6; bases outside the gene matches: 18. The CDR3 nucleotides read TGCGCCAGCAGCGACGACAGGGGCCCCCCGGACATGGTCAATGAGCAGTTCTTC. This gives the protein CASSDDRGPPDMVNEQFF.

The genes are TRBV11-2 and TRBJ2-5; tentatively, D is TRBD1 (6 bases). TRBJ2-7 explains the end of the DNA better; the J call may be wrong. Germline V lookup: CDR1 SGHAT, CDR2 FQNNGV. The CDR3 extends over 11 amino acids. The DNA for the CDR3 is TGTGCCAGCAGACAGGGAGCCGAGCAGTACTTC. It encodes CASRQGAEQYF.

V is TRBV18 and J is TRBJ2-7, with D possibly matching TRBD1 (7 bases). CDR3 size: 13 residues. Per the germline V gene, CDR1 is KGHSH and CDR2 is LQKENI. With 3 bases removed from V and 6 bases from J, the gap between germline ends came to 12 bases. CDR3 loop: CASSPAQGGEQYF. CDR3 nucleotides: TGTGCCAGCTCACCCGCGCAGGGGGGCGAGCAGTACTTC.

V is TRBV13 and J is TRBJ1-1; no clear D. The CDR3 has 14 residues. The V gene's germline CDR1 is PRHDT and CDR2 FYEKMQ (reference sequence). V lost 0 bases and J 1 base, leaving 6 bases between the germline ends. The CDR3 coding sequence is TGTGCCAGCAGCTTAGGCCGGGGGAACACTGAAGCTTTCTTT. Protein: CASSLGRGNTEAFF.

The chain carries TRBV6-1 and TRBJ1-5; D is ambiguous. CDR1 and CDR2 from the germline V gene are MNHNS and SASEGT. This CDR3 has 13 residues. The germline V and J ends were trimmed by 2 bases and 4 bases, with 6 bases remaining between them. The CDR3 is CASSEQANQPQHF. The CDR3 DNA reads as TGTGCCAGCAGTGAACAGGCGAATCAGCCCCAGCATTTT.

The rearrangement joins TRBV5-1 to TRBJ1-2, with D tentatively TRBD1 (6 bases). The CDR3 is made up of 15 amino acids. From germline, CDR1 is SGHRS and CDR2 YFSETQ. Trimming shortened V by 4 bases and J by 5 bases, and 18 bases separated the two germline ends. CDR3 sequence reads: CASSGGAGTRYGYTF. The CDR3, as DNA: TGCGCCAGCAGCGGGGGCGCAGGGACGAGGTATGGCTACACCTTC.

Details on this clone: The junction departs from germline at one end; a sequencing error may be responsible. This chain links TRBV5-6 with TRBJ2-5; weak D call: TRBD2 (7 bases). This CDR3 is 16 amino acids long. From germline, CDR1 is SGHDT and CDR2 YYEEEE. In DNA, the CDR3 is TGTGCCAGCAGCTTGCCTGAGGGGGACTACCACGAGACCCAGTACTTC. This gives the protein CASSLPEGDYHETQYF.

This chain uses TRBV27 with TRBJ2-7; D remains unclear. V lost 5 bases and J 0 bases, leaving 11 bases between the germline ends. Germline V CDR1 and CDR2: MNHEY, SMNVEV (reference sequence). The CDR3 is 14 amino acids. CDR3 loop: CASSPLTSSYEQYF. The CDR3 DNA follows: TGTGCCAGCAGTCCGTTGACATCCTCCTACGAGCAGTACTTC.

This chain connects TRBV29-1 to TRBJ1-2; D gene ambiguous. CDR1 is SQVTM, CDR2 ANQGSEA, per germline. CDR3 length: 14 amino acids. Trimming took 1 base from V and 2 from J, leaving 11 bases between them. CDR3 DNA: TGCAGCGTTGAAGGATTGGGAGTCAACTATGGCTACACCTTC. The encoded protein is CSVEGLGVNYGYTF.

The chain is built from TRBV28 and TRBJ1-4; 10 positions match TRBD1. The CDR3 is 16 amino acids. The V segment lost 5 bases and the J segment 2 bases; nucleotides outside the gene matches: 5. Germline assignment: CDR1 MDHEN and CDR2 SYDVKM. The CDR3 DNA is TGTGCCAGCAGTGGGACAGGGGTGGGCACTAATGAAAAACTGTTTTTT. Its protein product is CASSGTGVGTNEKLFF.